The rows below give T cell receptor beta chains drawn from one sample of a study of blood T cell repertoires in COVID-19. Sequencing was performed with immunoSEQ multiplex PCR; in TCRdb, only in-frame clones are kept and a portion is missing. Among about 65,000 clones listed, about 83% were seen once. The sample consisted of peripheral blood. The receptor source for this set is a man in his fifties with COVID-19, enrolled during active disease. CDR3s include the opening cysteine and the closing phenylalanine or tryptophan. The D gene is left open where the match is weak. The size field is filled for only some rows; it gives once, few, many or a size class.

cdr3_length: 15
clone_size: NA
j_call: TRBJ2-7
v_call: TRBV15
d_call: TRBD1
cdr3_nt: TGTGCCACCAGCAGAATGGGAGACAGGGACTACGAGCAGTACTTC
cdr3_aa: CATSRMGDRDYEQYF

cdr3_length: 16
clone_size: NA
j_call: TRBJ2-7
v_call: TRBV5-1
d_call: TRBD2
cdr3_nt: TGCGCCAGCAGCTTGGGACTAGCGGGATCATACTACGAGCAGTACTTC
cdr3_aa: CASSLGLAGSYYEQYF

cdr3_length: 15
clone_size: NA
j_call: TRBJ2-1
v_call: TRBV6-5
d_call: TRBD2
cdr3_nt: TGTGCCAGCAGTCGGGGGACTAGGGCCTACAATGAGCAGTTCTTC
cdr3_aa: CASSRGTRAYNEQFF

cdr3_length: 13
clone_size: NA
j_call: TRBJ1-6
v_call: TRBV5-5
d_call: NA
cdr3_nt: TGTGCCAGCAGTACTACGATGGATTCACCCCTCCACTTT
cdr3_aa: CASSTTMDSPLHF

cdr3_length: 16
clone_size: NA
j_call: TRBJ2-3
v_call: TRBV24-1
d_call: TRBD1
cdr3_nt: TGTGCCACCAGTGATTCAGGGGACAGCATCCCAGATACGCAGTATTTT
cdr3_aa: CATSDSGDSIPDTQYF

cdr3_length: 15
clone_size: NA
j_call: TRBJ2-1
v_call: TRBV3-1/TRBV3-2
d_call: TRBD2
cdr3_nt: TGTGCCAGCAGCCAACTAGCGGGAGTTGGCGGTGAGCAGTTCTTC
cdr3_aa: CASSQLAGVGGEQFF

cdr3_length: 15
clone_size: NA
j_call: TRBJ2-1
v_call: TRBV30
d_call: TRBD2
cdr3_nt: TGTGCCTGGAGGATACTAGCGGGAGGGCCAAAGGAGCAGTTCTTC
cdr3_aa: CAWRILAGGPKEQFF

cdr3_length: 16
clone_size: NA
j_call: TRBJ2-1
v_call: TRBV7-3
d_call: NA
cdr3_nt: TGTGCCAGCAGCTTATCTACGGGAGTGCCGGACAATGAGCAGTTCTTC
cdr3_aa: CASSLSTGVPDNEQFF

cdr3_length: 16
clone_size: few
j_call: TRBJ1-6
v_call: TRBV2
d_call: NA
cdr3_nt: TGTGCCAGCACCTCATACAGGAGCTCCTATAATTCACCCCTCCACTTT
cdr3_aa: CASTSYRSSYNSPLHF

cdr3_length: 13
clone_size: NA
j_call: TRBJ1-2
v_call: TRBV4-1
d_call: TRBD1
cdr3_nt: TGCGCCAGCAGCCCGGACAGGGCCTATGGCTACACCTTC
cdr3_aa: CASSPDRAYGYTF

cdr3_length: 18
clone_size: NA
j_call: TRBJ1-4
v_call: TRBV5-1
d_call: TRBD1
cdr3_nt: TGCGCCAGCACGCTACCGGGACAGGCGAGGGCAACTAATGAAAAACTGTTTTTT
cdr3_aa: CASTLPGQARATNEKLFF

cdr3_length: 16
clone_size: NA
j_call: TRBJ2-3
v_call: TRBV5-1
d_call: TRBD2
cdr3_nt: TGCGCCAGCAGCCCGCGGACTAGCGGGAGGTCGGATACGCAGTATTTT
cdr3_aa: CASSPRTSGRSDTQYF

cdr3_length: 10
clone_size: NA
j_call: TRBJ2-2
v_call: TRBV28
d_call: NA
cdr3_nt: TGTGCCACCCCCCACGGGGAGCTGTTTTTT
cdr3_aa: CATPHGELFF

cdr3_length: 12
clone_size: NA
j_call: TRBJ2-2
v_call: TRBV29-1
d_call: TRBD1
cdr3_nt: TGCAGCGCCAGACAGGGGGCCGGGGAGCTGTTTTTT
cdr3_aa: CSARQGAGELFF

cdr3_length: 12
clone_size: NA
j_call: TRBJ2-1
v_call: TRBV9
d_call: NA
cdr3_nt: TGTGCCAGCAGCGTCTTCGGCAATGAGCAGTTCTTC
cdr3_aa: CASSVFGNEQFF

cdr3_length: 12
clone_size: NA
j_call: TRBJ1-2
v_call: TRBV6-5
d_call: NA
cdr3_nt: TGTGCCAGCAGCAGCGGTCTCTATGGCTACACCTTC
cdr3_aa: CASSSGLYGYTF

cdr3_length: 15
clone_size: NA
j_call: TRBJ2-7
v_call: TRBV4-3
d_call: NA
cdr3_nt: TGCGCCAGCAGCCAACGGCTAGCAAATAACTACGAGCAGTACTTC
cdr3_aa: CASSQRLANNYEQYF

cdr3_length: 13
clone_size: NA
j_call: TRBJ2-7
v_call: TRBV7-2
d_call: NA
cdr3_nt: TGTGCCAGCAGCTCATGGACAGCCTACGAGCAGTACTTC
cdr3_aa: CASSSWTAYEQYF

cdr3_length: 17
clone_size: NA
j_call: TRBJ2-2
v_call: TRBV28
d_call: TRBD2
cdr3_nt: TGTGCCAGCAGTTTACCAGGACTAGCGGGAGGGCACGGGGAGCTGTTTTTT
cdr3_aa: CASSLPGLAGGHGELFF

cdr3_length: 17
clone_size: NA
j_call: TRBJ2-3
v_call: TRBV7-9
d_call: TRBD1
cdr3_nt: TGTGCCAGCAGCTCACTGCCGGGACAGGGGGCTGCAGATACGCAGTATTTT
cdr3_aa: CASSSLPGQGAADTQYF

cdr3_length: 15
clone_size: NA
j_call: TRBJ2-2
v_call: TRBV28
d_call: NA
cdr3_nt: TGTGCCAGCAGCCGTACAAGTTCGAACACCGGGGAGCTGTTTTTT
cdr3_aa: CASSRTSSNTGELFF

cdr3_length: 15
clone_size: NA
j_call: TRBJ1-6
v_call: TRBV3-1/TRBV3-2
d_call: TRBD1
cdr3_nt: TGTGCCAGCAGAACAGGGGACTCCTATAATTCACCCCTCCACTTT
cdr3_aa: CASRTGDSYNSPLHF

cdr3_length: 16
clone_size: once
j_call: TRBJ2-1
v_call: TRBV9
d_call: TRBD2
cdr3_nt: TGTGCCAGCAGCGTAGCCACTAGCGGGAGGGCCCCTGAGCAGTTCTTC
cdr3_aa: CASSVATSGRAPEQFF

cdr3_length: 16
clone_size: few
j_call: TRBJ2-3
v_call: TRBV4-3
d_call: TRBD1
cdr3_nt: TGCGCCAGCAGCGCTTCGGGGGGACAGGGACCAGATACGCAGTATTTT
cdr3_aa: CASSASGGQGPDTQYF

cdr3_length: 15
clone_size: NA
j_call: TRBJ2-7
v_call: TRBV28
d_call: NA
cdr3_nt: TGTGCCAGCAGTTCCCTGACAGAGCCCTCCTACGAGCAGTACTTC
cdr3_aa: CASSSLTEPSYEQYF

cdr3_length: 15
clone_size: NA
j_call: TRBJ1-5
v_call: TRBV19
d_call: NA
cdr3_nt: TGTGCCAGTAGTGACACCCCGGGGGTGGATCAGCCCCAGCATTTT
cdr3_aa: CASSDTPGVDQPQHF

cdr3_length: 16
clone_size: NA
j_call: TRBJ2-3
v_call: TRBV3-1/TRBV3-2
d_call: NA
cdr3_nt: TGTGCCAGCAGCCATTTAGCGGAACGGGACACAGATACGCAGTATTTT
cdr3_aa: CASSHLAERDTDTQYF

cdr3_length: 16
clone_size: NA
j_call: TRBJ2-2
v_call: TRBV7-8
d_call: TRBD1
cdr3_nt: TGTGCCAGCAGCTTACGCGGGACAGGGGTACTGGGGGAGCTGTTTTTT
cdr3_aa: CASSLRGTGVLGELFF

cdr3_length: 13
clone_size: once
j_call: TRBJ2-1
v_call: TRBV12-3/TRBV12-4
d_call: NA
cdr3_nt: TGTGCCAGCAGTCTCAGACAGTTCAATGAGCAGTTCTTC
cdr3_aa: CASSLRQFNEQFF

cdr3_length: 16
clone_size: NA
j_call: TRBJ2-3
v_call: TRBV20-1
d_call: TRBD2
cdr3_nt: TGCAGTGCTAGTGGACTAGCGGGAGTGGGTACAGATACGCAGTATTTT
cdr3_aa: CSASGLAGVGTDTQYF

cdr3_length: 13
clone_size: NA
j_call: TRBJ2-1
v_call: TRBV30
d_call: TRBD2
cdr3_nt: TGTGCCTGGAGCCGAGTGACTAGCAAGGAGCAGTTCTTC
cdr3_aa: CAWSRVTSKEQFF

cdr3_length: 11
clone_size: NA
j_call: TRBJ2-4
v_call: TRBV20-1
d_call: TRBD2
cdr3_nt: TGCAGTGCTAGCGGGAGGGACATTCAGTACTTC
cdr3_aa: CSASGRDIQYF

cdr3_length: 15
clone_size: NA
j_call: TRBJ2-5
v_call: TRBV7-2
d_call: TRBD2
cdr3_nt: TGTGCCAGCAGCCCGGGACTAGGGGGAGCAGAGACCCAGTACTTC
cdr3_aa: CASSPGLGGAETQYF

cdr3_length: 15
clone_size: NA
j_call: TRBJ1-3
v_call: TRBV7-3
d_call: NA
cdr3_nt: TGTGCCAGCAGCTTGTCCGCGAGCTCTGGAAACACCATATATTTT
cdr3_aa: CASSLSASSGNTIYF

cdr3_length: 16
clone_size: NA
j_call: TRBJ2-3
v_call: TRBV3-1/TRBV3-2
d_call: TRBD2
cdr3_nt: TGTGCCAGCAGCCTAGGACTAGCGGTGGGCACAGATACGCAGTATTTT
cdr3_aa: CASSLGLAVGTDTQYF

cdr3_length: 12
clone_size: NA
j_call: TRBJ2-1
v_call: TRBV6-4
d_call: TRBD2
cdr3_nt: TGTGCCAGCAGCTGGGACTACGGATTGGAGTTCTTC
cdr3_aa: CASSWDYGLEFF

cdr3_length: 15
clone_size: few
j_call: TRBJ2-7
v_call: TRBV6-5
d_call: TRBD1
cdr3_nt: TGTGCCAGCAGTCTCAGGACAGGTGGAACGAGCGAGCAGTACTTC
cdr3_aa: CASSLRTGGTSEQYF

cdr3_length: 16
clone_size: NA
j_call: TRBJ2-5
v_call: TRBV6-6
d_call: TRBD2
cdr3_nt: TGTGCCAGCAGTTCGGGACTAGCGGGAGGCCAAGAGACCCAGTACTTC
cdr3_aa: CASSSGLAGGQETQYF

cdr3_length: 15
clone_size: NA
j_call: TRBJ2-7
v_call: TRBV19
d_call: TRBD2
cdr3_nt: TGTGCCAGTAGTACCTATAGCGGGATCCGTAACGAGCAGTACTTC
cdr3_aa: CASSTYSGIRNEQYF

cdr3_length: 14
clone_size: NA
j_call: TRBJ1-2
v_call: TRBV7-6
d_call: NA
cdr3_nt: TGTGCCAGCAGCTTAGGGGCAGGGGCCTATGGCTACACCTTC
cdr3_aa: CASSLGAGAYGYTF